Sequencing of this TCR beta chain was carried out in a study of T-cell memory formation after mild COVID-19. Study background: Largely donor-specific TCR clusters were found.

Researchers used 5'RACE with constant-segment primers to make TCR alpha and TCR beta cDNA libraries that carry sample barcodes and UMIs. TCRdb reprocessed the 5' RACE reads via MiXCR and lists one record per CDR3 protein. In the table there are about 340,000 distinct CDR3 sequences, 10% to 15% of which are singletons. The CDR3 has 14 residues. From germline, CDR1 is KGHSH and CDR2 LQKENI. V gave up 4 bases and J gave up 1 base; unmatched junction bases: 3. Notes on this clonotype: The antigen remains unidentified.

Whole-study results and caveats: Some clones that responded were present in memory (sampled pre-infection), which suggests cross-reactive memory joined. Clones contracting over day 15 to 85 were CD4/CD8 balanced, with later expanders leaning CD4+.

The chain links TRBV18 to TRBJ2-5; 7 bases line up with TRBD1. The sequence was collected from a man younger than 30 who had mild COVID-19 (a few samples of this study predate the infection). Cell type and time point are not known. Sequences were obtained from PBMCs or a T cell subset sorted from them (not recorded which). DNA of the CDR3: TGTGCCAGCTCACTTGACAGGGTCCAAGAGACCCAGTACTTC. It encodes CASSLDRVQETQYF. Full variable domain (rest looked up from reference TRBV18 and TRBJ2-5): NAGVMQNPRHLVRRRGQEARLRCSPMKGHSHVYWYRQLPEEGLKFMVYLQKENIIDESGMPKERFSAEFPKEGPSILRIQQVVRGDSAAYFCASSLDRVQETQYFGPGTRLLVL.